A single sample gave rise to the 23 T cell receptor beta chains below, sequenced in a study of low-dose radiotherapy and immunotherapy resistance in tumors. Alpha and beta chains were covered, as first-strand cDNA relied on TRAV- and TRBV-specific primers. An approximately 19-cycle PCR with a constant-region primer and V-primer adapter amplified TCRs. TCRdb recomputed calls from the reads with MiXCR, one row per CDR3 protein. This table holds roughly 100,000 distinct CDR3 sequences, less than 25% found once. Time point meaning: after trial treatment. Documented treatment: LDRT plus nivolumab, ipilimumab, low-dose cyclophosphamide and aspirin (RACIN trial). The specimen was PBMCs, collected after low-dose radiotherapy plus immunotherapy. The origin of the receptors is a male donor with prostate cancer.

Notes on this clonotype: One end of the junction does not line up with germline, which may come from a read error. The chain recombines TRBV5-3 with TRBJ2-2, with D unclear. TRBV5-3 is an open reading frame whose function is uncertain. The CDR3 runs to 12 residues. In DNA, the CDR3 is TGTGCCAGCAGCTTGGGATCCGGGGAGCTGTTTTTT. Translation gives CASSLGSGELFF.

As for this clonotype: A far more abundant clone sits one base away, making this likely a read error. V gene TRBV6-5 combines with J gene TRBJ2-5; D is perhaps TRBD2 (6 bases). The tail of the sequence fits TRBJ2-6 better, so the J call may be wrong. The CDR3 has 15 residues. Germline CDR1 reads MNHEY; CDR2 reads SVGAGI. The CDR3 region is CASSPGSVGANVLTF. CDR3 nucleotides: TGTGCCAGCAGTCCCGGGAGTGTTGGGGCCAACGTCCTGACTTTC.

Ten or more counts support this clonotype. The genes are TRBV4-1 and TRBJ2-3; 7 nucleotides agree with TRBD1. Germline CDR1 reads MGHRA; CDR2 reads YSYEKL. The J segment lost 4 bases and the V segment lost 4 bases, leaving 11 bases of the junction unmatched. CDR3 size: 16 residues. The CDR3 nucleotides read TGCGCCAGCAGCCTACTCGACAGGGATTCGGCAGATACGCAGTATTTT. Its translation is CASSLLDRDSADTQYF.

Many counts were recorded for this clonotype. This chain joins TRBV9 and TRBJ1-4; D is possibly TRBD1 (6 bases). This CDR3 comprises 15 residues. CDR1 and CDR2 from the germline V gene are SGDLS and YYNGEE. The V gene lost 2 bases and the J gene lost 5 bases, with 13 bases spanning the gap. The CDR3 DNA reads as TGTGCCAGCAGCGTGTACGGGGGCGCAAATGAAAAACTGTTTTTT. Translation gives CASSVYGGANEKLFF.

The genes are TRBV5-1 and TRBJ2-3; TRBD2 aligns across 8 bases. Trimming took 4 bases from V and 6 from J; bases not matched to a gene: 10. In germline, CDR1 is SGHRS, CDR2 YFSETQ. The CDR3 runs to 15 residues. The chain's CDR3 is CASSLTGGQYDTQYF. Here the CDR3 DNA reads TGCGCCAGCAGCCTGACGGGGGGGCAATATGATACGCAGTATTTT.

This clonotype came up many times. The rearrangement uses TRBV3-1 and TRBJ2-1, with D tentatively TRBD1 or TRBD2 (5 bases each). The germline V gene has CDR1 LGHDT and CDR2 YNNKEL (reference sequence). V shed 5 bases and J shed 8 bases, with 10 bases lying between them. This CDR3 region has 12 residues. The DNA of the CDR3 is TGTGCCAGCAGCGGGGGTATGGATGAGCAGTTCTTC. Its protein is CASSGGMDEQFF.

This clonotype showed up many times. This chain links TRBV6-2 or TRBV6-3 with TRBJ1-1, with TRBD1 identical over 7 bases. The CDR3 is made up of 14 amino acids. CDR1 is MNHEY, CDR2 SVGEGT, per germline. The V gene end was trimmed by 5 bases and the J gene end by 0 bases; junction bases not matched to a gene: 3. This CDR3 is CASSKGALNTEAFF. CDR3 nucleotides: TGTGCCAGCAGTAAGGGGGCCTTGAACACTGAAGCTTTCTTT.

At least ten counts were recorded for this clonotype. This chain links TRBV11-2 with TRBJ1-2; D is undetermined. The germline V gene has CDR1 SGHAT and CDR2 FQNNGV. The CDR3 spans 16 residues. V lost 5 bases and J 8 bases, leaving 24 bases between the germline ends. The CDR3 region is CASSRGIWGTMVGYTF. CDR3 sequence (DNA): TGTGCCAGCAGCCGCGGTATATGGGGAACTATGGTGGGCTACACCTTC.

This clonotype was seen ten or more times. This chain connects TRBV3-1 to TRBJ2-7, with 7 nucleotides matching TRBD1. This CDR3 spans 14 amino acids. Germline V gene sequence: CDR1 LGHDT, CDR2 YNNKEL (reference sequence). V shed 2 bases and J 3 bases; nucleotides not matched to a gene: 4. The chain's CDR3 is CASSQIGTDYEQYF. DNA for the CDR3: TGTGCCAGCAGCCAAATCGGGACAGACTACGAGCAGTACTTC.

This clonotype was seen repeatedly, ten times or more. The rearrangement uses TRBV7-8 and TRBJ2-5, with 11 bases lining up with TRBD2. Germline-derived CDR1 and CDR2 are SGHVS and FQNEAQ. The CDR3 covers 15 residues. Trimming removed 5 bases from V and 2 bases from J; junction bases left unmatched: 4. The CDR3 coding sequence is TGTGCCAGCAGCATACTAGCGGGGGTGCAAGAGACCCAGTACTTC. Translated, it gives CASSILAGVQETQYF.

A few counts support this clonotype. The chain links TRBV6-2 or TRBV6-3 to TRBJ2-7; TRBD1 agrees at 9 bases. CDR1 MNHEY and CDR2 SVGEGT come from the germline V gene. CDR3 length: 16 residues. Trimming cost V 4 bases and J 6 bases; bases outside gene matches: 13. CDR3 protein: CASSSDLGTGSAEQYF. The CDR3 DNA reads TGTGCCAGCAGTTCAGACCTTGGGACAGGGTCTGCCGAGCAGTACTTC.

This clonotype was found many times. The gene calls are TRBV14 and TRBJ2-5, with D perhaps TRBD2 (7 bases). With 4 bases removed from V and 5 bases from J, the gap between germline ends came to 14 bases. The CDR3 is 14 residues long. CDR1 SGHDN and CDR2 FVKESK come from the germline V gene. As DNA, the CDR3 is TGTGCCAGCAGCCCGGGGGGCCCCGTGGAGACCCAGTACTTC. Protein product: CASSPGGPVETQYF.

This clonotype was counted at least ten times. Mismatch with germline at one junction end may stem from a read error. V gene TRBV4-1 combines with J gene TRBJ2-5, with a possible D match to TRBD2 (5 bases). Per the germline V gene, CDR1 is MGHRA and CDR2 is YSYEKL. The CDR3 consists of 16 residues. CDR3 region: CASSQEDSTRGETQYF. DNA for the CDR3: TGTGCCAGCAGCCAAGAAGACTCCACTAGAGGAGAGACCCAGTACTTC.

This clonotype came up many times. The genes are TRBV7-9 and TRBJ2-7; a possible D gene is TRBD2 (5 bases). Germline V gene sequence: CDR1 SEHNR, CDR2 FQNEAQ (reference sequence). Trimming removed 5 bases at V and 0 bases at J, with 11 bases between. The CDR3 has 14 amino acids. In nucleotides, the CDR3 is TGTGCCAGCAGCCGAACTAGTTCCTCCTACGAGCAGTACTTC. Its translation is CASSRTSSSYEQYF.

This clonotype was counted between two and nine times. The rearrangement joins TRBV6-5 to TRBJ1-2; 10 bases are a match to TRBD1. The CDR3 has 15 residues. V lost 5 bases and J lost 2; bases outside the gene matches: 5. Germline-derived CDR1 and CDR2 are MNHEY and SVGAGI. The chain's CDR3 is CASSHRDRGNYGYTF. CDR3 sequence (DNA): TGTGCCAGCAGTCACCGGGACAGGGGAAACTATGGCTACACCTTC.

About this clonotype: An end of the junction differs from the germline gene, which may be a read error. The chain links TRBV12-5 to TRBJ2-7, with D unresolved. Germline-derived CDR1 and CDR2 are LGHNT and FRNRAP. The CDR3 is 13 residues long. The CDR3 DNA is TGTGCTAGTGGTTTATTAGACGGCGTTCCTCGGGACTTC. Its protein is CASGLLDGVPRDF.

The chain carries TRBV5-1 and TRBJ2-1; TRBD2 matches at 8 bases. Looked up from germline, CDR1 is SGHRS and CDR2 is YFSETQ. This CDR3 comprises 17 residues. V was pared by 0 bases and J by 2 bases, with 7 bases of the junction left unmatched. The CDR3 DNA reads TGCGCCAGCAGCTTGGCGCCTAGCGGGTTGGCCTACAATGAGCAGTTCTTC. Translating gives CASSLAPSGLAYNEQFF. The whole variable domain, remainder taken from reference TRBV5-1 and TRBJ2-1, is KAGVTQTPRYLIKTRGQQVTLSCSPISGHRSVSWYQQTPGQGLQFLFEYFSETQRNKGNFPGRFSGRQFSNSRSEMNVSTLELGDSALYLCASSLAPSGLAYNEQFFGPGTRLTVL.

This clonotype showed up many times. The chain combines TRBV7-8 with TRBJ1-5, with TRBD1 identical over 11 bases. There are 18 residues in the CDR3. CDR1 is SGHVS, CDR2 FQNEAQ, per germline. V dropped 5 bases and J dropped 2; count of bases not matched to a gene: 11. CDR3 region: CASSGDRGREIGNQPQHF. Written as DNA, the CDR3 is TGTGCCAGCAGCGGGGACAGGGGGAGAGAGATTGGCAATCAGCCCCAGCATTTT.

This chain links TRBV5-1 with TRBJ2-3; weak D call: TRBD1 (5 bases). V was shortened by 0 bases and J by 4 bases, with 9 bases between the two germline ends. Germline CDR1 is SGHRS and CDR2 is YFSETQ. The CDR3 length is 14 residues. CDR3 amino acids: CASSLEWGADTQYF. The CDR3, as DNA: TGCGCCAGCAGCTTGGAGTGGGGCGCAGATACGCAGTATTTT.

The rearrangement uses TRBV18 and TRBJ1-1; no clear D gene. This CDR3 has 13 amino acids. Trimming cost V 8 bases and J 4 bases, with 14 bases left between them. CDR1 is KGHSH and CDR2 is LQKENI in the germline V gene. CDR3 in DNA: TGTGCCAGCACGGGTGACGTGAGCACTGAAGCTTTCTTT. Protein: CASTGDVSTEAFF.

This clonotype showed up many times. This chain links TRBV5-1 with TRBJ2-2; D is undetermined. V was shortened by 0 bases and J by 6 bases, with 12 bases between the two germline ends. Germline CDR1 and CDR2: SGHRS and YFSETQ. The CDR3 has 15 amino acids. The CDR3 DNA follows: TGCGCCAGCAGCTTGGAAGCAAGTAAGGCCGGGGAGCTGTTTTTT. It specifies CASSLEASKAGELFF.

Comment on this clonotype: A read error is the likely source, as a far larger clone sits one nucleotide away. The chain couples TRBV6-2 or TRBV6-3 to TRBJ2-5, with D perhaps matching TRBD1 (5 bases). Per the germline V gene, CDR1 is MNHEY and CDR2 is SVGEGT. The CDR3 runs 15 residues. The CDR3 reads CAISESSGLEETQYF. CDR3 DNA sequence: TGTGCCATCAGTGAGTCGTCAGGGCTGGAAGAGACCCAGTACTTC.

This clonotype was recorded many times. A junction end diverges from the germline sequence, so it may reflect a read error. The V gene is TRBV5-8, the J gene TRBJ2-1; TRBD2 matches 11 bases. Looked up from germline, CDR1 is SGHTS and CDR2 is YDEGEE. The CDR3 spans 18 residues. CDR3 amino acids: CASNLGSGGVLSYNEQFF. CDR3 nucleotide sequence: TGTGCCAGCAACTTGGGTAGCGGGGGGGTCCTCTCCTACAATGAGCAGTTCTTC.